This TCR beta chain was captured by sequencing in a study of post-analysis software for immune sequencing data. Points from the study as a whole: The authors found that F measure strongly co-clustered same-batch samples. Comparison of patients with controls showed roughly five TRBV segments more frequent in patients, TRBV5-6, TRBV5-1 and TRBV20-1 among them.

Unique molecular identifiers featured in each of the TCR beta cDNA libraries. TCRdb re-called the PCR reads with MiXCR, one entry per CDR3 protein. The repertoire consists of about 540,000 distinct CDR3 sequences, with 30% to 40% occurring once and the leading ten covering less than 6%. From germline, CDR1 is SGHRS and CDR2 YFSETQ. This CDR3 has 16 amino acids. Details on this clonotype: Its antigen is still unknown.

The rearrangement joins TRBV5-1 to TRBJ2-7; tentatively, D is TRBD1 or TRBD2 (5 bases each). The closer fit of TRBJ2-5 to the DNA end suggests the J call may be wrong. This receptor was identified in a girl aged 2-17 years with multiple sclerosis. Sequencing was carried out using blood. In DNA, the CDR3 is TGCGCCAGCAGCCCCGATGGGACGGTCCGGGGAGAGACCCAGTACTTC. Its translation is CASSPDGTVRGETQYF.